One and the same sample provided the 2 T cell receptor beta chains below, sequenced in a study of technical replicates of blood from several donors. Profiled with immunoSEQ multiplex PCR; TCRdb holds only in-frame clones, not every one. The data hold approximately 59,000 clones, with 86% observed a single time. The sequencing input was PBMCs. Receptor source: a human donor in good health. Some clones in this sample may be carry-over from other donors' samples.

The rearrangement links TRBV13 to TRBJ1-1; no firm D call. The germline gives CDR1 PRHDT, CDR2 FYEKMQ (reference sequence). This CDR3 has 12 amino acids. The ends were cut back, 8 bases at V and 0 bases at J, with 7 bases in the middle. The CDR3 loop is CASLRMNTEAFF. Written as DNA, the CDR3 is TGTGCCAGCCTGAGGATGAACACTGAAGCTTTCTTT.

The chain combines TRBV4-3 with TRBJ2-4; a weak D match, TRBD2 (6 bases). The CDR3 contains 17 residues. The V gene lost 1 base and the J gene lost 6 bases, with 19 bases spanning the gap. Germline V gives CDR1 LGHNA, CDR2 YSLEER. DNA for the CDR3: TGCGCCAGCAGCCAAGTGTCGGTAGGAGGGCCAAGAAACATTCAGTACTTC. It specifies CASSQVSVGGPRNIQYF.